The 18 T cell receptor beta chains given below trace back to one sample, sequenced in a study of cytomegalovirus exposure and HLA in healthy donors. Use of 60 Vbeta and 13 Jbeta primers characterized the PCR. Sequencing used immunoSEQ multiplex PCR; TCRdb keeps in-frame clones, though not all of them. The data hold some 170,000 clones, with roughly 74% observed a single time. The source material was PBMCs. All receptors derive from a female donor in good health and CMV-seronegative.

The chain recombines TRBV5-1 with TRBJ1-2; the match to TRBD1 covers 11 bases. CDR3 size: 13 residues. The ends lost 4 bases at V and 6 bases at J; junction bases unmatched: 2. CDR1 SGHRS and CDR2 YFSETQ come from the germline V gene. This chain's CDR3 is CASSRTGGDGYTF. In nucleotides, the CDR3 is TGCGCCAGCAGCAGGACAGGGGGCGATGGCTACACCTTC.

The chain joins TRBV6-5 to TRBJ1-4, with TRBD1 identical over 10 bases. From germline, CDR1 is MNHEY and CDR2 SVGAGI. V trimming: 5 bases; J trimming: 7 bases; junction bases outside the gene matches: 7. This CDR3 comprises 15 residues. The DNA of the CDR3 is TGTGCCAGCAGTCCAGACAGGGGGCGAACTGAAAAACTGTTTTTT. Its protein product is CASSPDRGRTEKLFF.

The chain employs TRBV9 and TRBJ2-1, with D tentatively TRBD2 (6 bases). Germline CDR1 is SGDLS and CDR2 is YYNGEE. The CDR3 length is 18 residues. V lost 3 bases and J lost 0, with 19 bases in between. In DNA form, the CDR3 reads TGTGCCAGCAGCGCCCCTCTTCAGGGAGGTACCTCCTACAATGAGCAGTTCTTC. Encoded protein: CASSAPLQGGTSYNEQFF.

V gene TRBV25-1 combines with J gene TRBJ2-7; 10 bases agree with TRBD2. The germline gives CDR1 MGHDK, CDR2 SYGVNS. The CDR3 consists of 15 residues. J was trimmed by 2 bases and V by 2 bases; bases with no gene match: 3. The CDR3 region has the DNA TGTGCCAGCAGTGAAAGCGGGGGGGTTCCCTACGAGCAGTACTTC. Protein: CASSESGGVPYEQYF.

The chain recombines TRBV7-6 with TRBJ2-3; 8 nucleotides agree with TRBD2. Germline V lookup: CDR1 SGHVS, CDR2 FNYEAQ. V shed 5 bases and J 8 bases; nucleotides not matched to a gene: 15. This CDR3 is built from 16 residues. The CDR3 region is CASSPGGWSGGPTQYF. The CDR3, as DNA: TGTGCCAGCAGCCCCGGAGGGTGGAGCGGGGGTCCTACGCAGTATTTT.

This clone has only a few counts. One end of the junction is discordant with germline, which a read error may explain. The chain's CDR3 is CSSSFSWGGANTEAFF. The CDR3 DNA sequence: TGTTCCAGCAGCTTTTCTTGGGGAGGGGCGAACACTGAAGCTTTCTTT. The rearrangement uses TRBV7-9 and TRBJ1-1; D may be TRBD1 (5 bases). Germline CDR1 and CDR2: SEHNR and FQNEAQ (reference sequence). The CDR3 runs to 16 residues.

The chain couples TRBV7-9 to TRBJ1-1, with unresolved D. Germline lookup yields CDR1 SEHNR and CDR2 FQNEAQ (reference sequence). V was clipped by 5 bases and J by 5 bases, with 24 bases between them. This CDR3 contains 17 residues. DNA for the CDR3: TGTGCCAGCAGCCCCCTCGTAAAACCCGGGATAGGGACTGAAGCTTTCTTT. This encodes CASSPLVKPGIGTEAFF.

V gene TRBV2 combines with J gene TRBJ2-7, with 9 bases fitting TRBD1. The V gene end was trimmed by 2 bases and the J gene end by 12 bases; junction bases not matched to a gene: 5. This CDR3 has 12 amino acids. CDR1 and CDR2 from the germline V gene are SNHLY and FYNNEI. Written as DNA, the CDR3 is TGTGCCAGCAGTGAATCGGGACAGGGCGGGTACTTC. Encoded protein: CASSESGQGGYF.

This clone was seen more than once but under ten times. The rearrangement joins TRBV5-4 to TRBJ2-1; TRBD1 matches 10 bases. CDR3 size: 17 residues. Trimming at V came to 3 bases and at J to 3 bases, leaving 9 bases not matched to a gene. CDR1 and CDR2 from the germline V gene are SGHNT and YYREEE (reference sequence). The CDR3 loop is CASSSMEGQGYYNEQFF. DNA of the CDR3: TGTGCCAGCAGCTCAATGGAGGGACAGGGGTACTACAATGAGCAGTTCTTC.

The chain recombines TRBV5-5 with TRBJ1-1; 7 nucleotides line up with TRBD1. V was pared by 3 bases and J by 2 bases, with 7 bases of the junction left unmatched. The CDR3 is made up of 15 amino acids. Germline V CDR1 and CDR2: SGHKS, YYEKEE (reference sequence). The CDR3 region has the DNA TGTGCCAGCAGCTCCGCCGGGACAGACAACACTGAAGCTTTCTTT. Protein: CASSSAGTDNTEAFF.

Only a few counts were recorded for this clone. This chain uses TRBV5-1 with TRBJ1-1, with D unclear. Trimming stripped 0 bases from V and 4 bases from J, with 16 bases between. The CDR3 has 16 residues. Germline CDR1 reads SGHRS; CDR2 reads YFSETQ. CDR3 DNA: TGCGCCAGCAGCTTGGTTGGCGGGCTAACGAGCACTGAAGCTTTCTTT. It encodes CASSLVGGLTSTEAFF.

This clone was detected only a few times. The gene calls are TRBV7-2 and TRBJ2-7; 9 bases align to TRBD2. Germline values: CDR1 SGHTA, CDR2 FQGNSA. The J segment lost 6 bases and the V segment lost 1 base, leaving 7 bases of the junction unmatched. The CDR3 has 15 residues. The CDR3 nucleotides read TGTGCCAGCAGCTTAGTTCTTAGCGGGAGAGGCGAGCAGTACTTC. This codes for CASSLVLSGRGEQYF.

Of note for this clone: Germline is not matched at one junction end, which may reflect a read error. DNA for the CDR3: TGTTCCAGCAGCGCGCGAGGGGGTTGGCCCCAGCATTTT. Its translation: CSSSARGGWPQHF. The chain is built from TRBV7-9 and TRBJ1-5; possible D gene TRBD1, 6 bases. This CDR3 has 13 amino acids. Germline CDR1 SEHNR, CDR2 FQNEAQ (reference sequence).

This rearrangement joins TRBV11-3 to TRBJ1-6; D remains ambiguous. V was shortened by 6 bases and J by 4 bases, with 4 bases between the two germline ends. Per germline, CDR1 SGHNT and CDR2 YENEEA. The CDR3 length is 12 residues. The CDR3 DNA is TGTGCCAGCAGTTATTATAATTCACCCCTCCACTTT. Translated: CASSYYNSPLHF. Based on the CDR3 plus reference TRBV11-3 and TRBJ1-6, the full variable domain is EAGVVQSPRYKIIEKKQPVAFWCNPISGHNTLYWYLQNLGQGPELLIRYENEEAVDDSQLPKDRFSAERLKGVDSTLKIQPAELGDSAVYLCASSYYNSPLHFGNGTRLTVT.

The V and J genes are TRBV2 and TRBJ1-2; 7 bases align to TRBD1. CDR1 is SNHLY, CDR2 FYNNEI, per germline. This CDR3 has 16 residues. V gave up 2 bases and J gave up 4 bases; unmatched junction bases: 10. CDR3 nucleotides: TGTGCCAGCAGTGAAAGGAGACAGGCAGGGGGCTATGGCTACACCTTC. The encoded protein is CASSERRQAGGYGYTF.

The chain links TRBV19 to TRBJ2-6; 10 bases line up with TRBD1. The germline gives CDR1 LNHDA, CDR2 SQIVND (reference sequence). The CDR3 runs to 16 residues. After removal of 3 bases from V and 4 bases from J, the junction contained 3 bases not matched to a gene. CDR3: CASSMTGGRGANVLTF. For the CDR3, the DNA is TGTGCCAGTAGTATGACAGGGGGCCGGGGGGCCAACGTCCTGACTTTC.

In its sample, this clone was seen a few times. J is TRBJ2-5 and V is TRBV29-1; 7 nucleotides align to TRBD2. This CDR3 has 17 residues. Germline loops: CDR1 SQVTM, CDR2 ANQGSEA. V was pared by 2 bases and J by 5 bases, with 17 bases of the junction left unmatched. The CDR3 coding sequence is TGCAGCGTTGAAAGTGGGTCGGCGGGAGTAAGTGGGGAGACCCAGTACTTC. Translating it yields CSVESGSAGVSGETQYF.

The chain carries TRBV6-1 and TRBJ1-3; tentatively, D is TRBD1 (6 bases). Trimming left V 4 bases short and J 0 bases short, with 16 bases between. Germline V gene sequence: CDR1 MNHNS, CDR2 SASEGT. The CDR3 is 17 residues long. The CDR3 loop is CASSGTGYLSSGNTIYF. The CDR3 coding sequence is TGTGCCAGCAGTGGAACAGGGTATTTATCCTCTGGAAACACCATATATTTT.